This T cell receptor beta chain emerged from a study of blood T cell repertoires in COVID-19. As for the study in general: Samples taken during acute and convalescent COVID-19 were collected in the United States, Italy and Spain.

The CDR3 contains 13 residues. V was cut by 2 bases and J by 5 bases, with 12 bases left in between. CDR1 and CDR2 (germline): SQVTM, ANQGSEA. In the source study's methods: Estimated nucleated cell counts came from reference gene primer amplification. Some clones are missing from TCRdb's copy, which holds only in-frame ones; the method was immunoSEQ multiplex PCR. V and J calls and clone size come straight from that table; D and trimming were deduced from the DNA. In the table there are 200,000 to 300,000 clones, 85% of which are singletons. The specimen was peripheral blood. The chain employs TRBV29-1 and TRBJ1-1; D is uncertain. This sequence originates from a woman between 55 and 75 years old with active or convalescent COVID-19. The CDR3 DNA sequence: TGCAGCGTTGAAAGGGCGCCGGGGACTGAAGCTTTCTTT. It is translated as CSVERAPGTEAFF.